This entry is about one T cell receptor beta chain. Other DNA sequences within the sample encode an identical CDR3. Each donor was nominally healthy when sampled (though unrecorded immune exposures were likely). Primers for the PCR totalled 60 Vbeta and 13 Jbeta. Only in-frame clones appear in the TCRdb table, and some are missing; sequencing was by immunoSEQ multiplex PCR. The table for this sample gives roughly 120,000 clones. This CDR3 is 13 amino acids long. The V end lost 6 bases, the J end lost 4 bases, and 12 bases lay between the germline ends. Germline V gene sequence: CDR1 SEHNR, CDR2 FQNEAQ (reference sequence). The data were taken from a study of cytomegalovirus exposure and HLA in healthy donors.

This TCR was recovered from a man aged 25 to 40 in good health and CMV-seronegative. Material: PBMCs. The chain combines TRBV7-9 with TRBJ1-1; maybe TRBD1 (5 bases). CDR3 in amino acids: CASSLPGGTEAFF. The CDR3 DNA sequence: TGTGCCAGCAGTTTACCGGGGGGCACTGAAGCTTTCTTT.